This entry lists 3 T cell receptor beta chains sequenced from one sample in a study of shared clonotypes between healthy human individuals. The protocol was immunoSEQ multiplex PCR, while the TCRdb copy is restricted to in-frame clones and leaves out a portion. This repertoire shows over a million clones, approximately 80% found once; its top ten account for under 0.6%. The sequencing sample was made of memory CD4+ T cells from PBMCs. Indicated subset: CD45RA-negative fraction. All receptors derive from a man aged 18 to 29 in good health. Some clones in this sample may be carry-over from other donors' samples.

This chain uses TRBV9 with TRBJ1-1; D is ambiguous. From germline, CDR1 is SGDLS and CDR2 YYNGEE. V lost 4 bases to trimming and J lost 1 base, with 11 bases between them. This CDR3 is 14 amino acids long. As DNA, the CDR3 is TGTGCCAGCAGCCAAAGCGTGGGGAACACTGAAGCTTTCTTT. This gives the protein CASSQSVGNTEAFF.

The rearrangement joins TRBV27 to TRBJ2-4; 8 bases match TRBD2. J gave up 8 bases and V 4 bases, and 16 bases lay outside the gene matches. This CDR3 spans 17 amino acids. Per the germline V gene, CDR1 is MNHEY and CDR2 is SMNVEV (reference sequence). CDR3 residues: CASSSYPRKRERDIQYF. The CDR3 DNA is TGTGCCAGCAGTTCGTACCCACGTAAGCGGGAGCGGGACATTCAGTACTTC.

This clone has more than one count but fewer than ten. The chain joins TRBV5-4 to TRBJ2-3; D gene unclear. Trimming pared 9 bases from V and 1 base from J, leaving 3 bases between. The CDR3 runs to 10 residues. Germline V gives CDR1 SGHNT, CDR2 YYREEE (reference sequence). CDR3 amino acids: CATGTDTQYF. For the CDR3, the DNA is TGTGCCACAGGCACAGATACGCAGTATTTT.